The source of this T cell receptor beta chain is a study of siplizumab effects on memory and regulatory T cells. The study, taken as a whole, reports: Naive T cells, seemingly more diverse than memory cells, seemed major alloresponse contributors. The study found that mappable alloreactive CD4+ clones averaged approximately 69% Treg-derived with siplizumab and roughly 27% in controls.

Clones were sequenced by immunoSEQ multiplex PCR, and TCRdb holds only the in-frame ones, with some missing. The sample contains approximately 28,000 clones, approximately 82% of which appear only once. As concerns this clone: Its antigen is unidentified.

Germline V gene lookup returns CDR1 MNHNS and CDR2 SASEGT. V trimming: 5 bases; J trimming: 5 bases; junction bases outside the gene matches: 6. There are 15 residues in the CDR3. The receptor was derived from a human donor in good health. The sequenced sample was memory CD4+ T cells sorted from blood. This rearrangement joins TRBV6-1 to TRBJ2-2; 9 bases map to TRBD1. Here the CDR3 reads CASSLQGARTGELFF. For the CDR3, the DNA is TGTGCCAGCAGTCTACAGGGGGCGCGGACCGGGGAGCTGTTTTTT.